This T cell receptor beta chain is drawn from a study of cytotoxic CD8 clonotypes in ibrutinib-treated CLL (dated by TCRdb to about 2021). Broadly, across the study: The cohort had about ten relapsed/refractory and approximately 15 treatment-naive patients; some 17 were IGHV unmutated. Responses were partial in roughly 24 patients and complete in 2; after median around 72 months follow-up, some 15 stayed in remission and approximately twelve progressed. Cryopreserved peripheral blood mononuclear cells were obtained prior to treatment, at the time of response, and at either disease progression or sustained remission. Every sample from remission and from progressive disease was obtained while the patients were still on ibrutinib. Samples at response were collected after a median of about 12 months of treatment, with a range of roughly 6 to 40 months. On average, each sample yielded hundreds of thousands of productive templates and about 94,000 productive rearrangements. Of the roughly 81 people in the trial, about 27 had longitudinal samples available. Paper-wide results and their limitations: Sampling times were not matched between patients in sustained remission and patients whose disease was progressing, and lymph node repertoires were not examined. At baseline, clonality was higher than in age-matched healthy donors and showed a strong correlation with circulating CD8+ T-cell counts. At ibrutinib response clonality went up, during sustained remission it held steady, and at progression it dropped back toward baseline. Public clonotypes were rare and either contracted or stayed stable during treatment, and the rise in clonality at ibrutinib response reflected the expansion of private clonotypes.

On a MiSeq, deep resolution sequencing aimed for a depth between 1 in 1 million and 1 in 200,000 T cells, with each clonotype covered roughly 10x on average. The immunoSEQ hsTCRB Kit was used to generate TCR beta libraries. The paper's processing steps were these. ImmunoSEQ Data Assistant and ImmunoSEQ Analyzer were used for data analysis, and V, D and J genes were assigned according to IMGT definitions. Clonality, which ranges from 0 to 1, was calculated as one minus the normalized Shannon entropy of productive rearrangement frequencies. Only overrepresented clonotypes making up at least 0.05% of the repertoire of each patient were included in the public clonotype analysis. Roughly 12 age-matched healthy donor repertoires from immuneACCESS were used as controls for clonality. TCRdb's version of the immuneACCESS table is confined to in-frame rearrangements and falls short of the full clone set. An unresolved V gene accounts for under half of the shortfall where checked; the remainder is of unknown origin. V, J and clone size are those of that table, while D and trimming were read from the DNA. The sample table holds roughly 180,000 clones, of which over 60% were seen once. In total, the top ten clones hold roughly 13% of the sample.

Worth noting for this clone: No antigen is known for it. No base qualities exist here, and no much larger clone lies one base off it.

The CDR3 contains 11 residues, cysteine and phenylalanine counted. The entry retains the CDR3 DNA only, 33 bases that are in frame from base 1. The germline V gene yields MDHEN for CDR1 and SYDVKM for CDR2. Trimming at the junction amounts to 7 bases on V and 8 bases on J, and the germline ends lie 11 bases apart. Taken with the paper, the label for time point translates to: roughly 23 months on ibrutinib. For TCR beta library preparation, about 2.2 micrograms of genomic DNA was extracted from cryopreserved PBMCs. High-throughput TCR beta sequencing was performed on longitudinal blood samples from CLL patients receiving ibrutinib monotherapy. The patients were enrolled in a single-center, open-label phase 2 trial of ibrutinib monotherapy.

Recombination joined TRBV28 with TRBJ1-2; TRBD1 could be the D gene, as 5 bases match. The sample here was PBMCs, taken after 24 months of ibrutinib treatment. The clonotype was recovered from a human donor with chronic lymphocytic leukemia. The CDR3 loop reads CASTSRGGYTF. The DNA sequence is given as TGTGCCAGCACCTCCCGGGGGGGCTACACCTTC.